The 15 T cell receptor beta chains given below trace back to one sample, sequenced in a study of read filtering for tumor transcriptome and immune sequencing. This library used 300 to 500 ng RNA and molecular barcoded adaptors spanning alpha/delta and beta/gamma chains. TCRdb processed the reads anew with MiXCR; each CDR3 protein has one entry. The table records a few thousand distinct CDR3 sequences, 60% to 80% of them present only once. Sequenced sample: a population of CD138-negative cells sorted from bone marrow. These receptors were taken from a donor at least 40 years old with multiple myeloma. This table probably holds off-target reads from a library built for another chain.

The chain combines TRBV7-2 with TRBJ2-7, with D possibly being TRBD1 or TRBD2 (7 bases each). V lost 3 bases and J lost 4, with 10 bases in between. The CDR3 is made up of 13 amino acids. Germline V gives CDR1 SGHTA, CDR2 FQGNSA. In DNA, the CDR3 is TGTGCCAGCAGCTTTCAGGGGGGGTACGAGCAGTACTTC. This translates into CASSFQGGYEQYF.

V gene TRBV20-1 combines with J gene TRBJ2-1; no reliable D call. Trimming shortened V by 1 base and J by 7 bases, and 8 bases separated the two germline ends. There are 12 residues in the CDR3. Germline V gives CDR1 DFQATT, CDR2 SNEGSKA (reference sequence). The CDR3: CSARAFSNEQFF. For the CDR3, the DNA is TGCAGTGCTAGAGCCTTTTCAAATGAGCAGTTCTTC.

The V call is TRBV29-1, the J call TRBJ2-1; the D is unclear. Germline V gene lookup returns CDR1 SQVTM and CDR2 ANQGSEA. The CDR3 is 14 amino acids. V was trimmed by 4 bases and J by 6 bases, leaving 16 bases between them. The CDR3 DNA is TGCAGCGTTGGCCGGCCTAGTCATATCAATGAGCAGTTCTTC. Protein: CSVGRPSHINEQFF.

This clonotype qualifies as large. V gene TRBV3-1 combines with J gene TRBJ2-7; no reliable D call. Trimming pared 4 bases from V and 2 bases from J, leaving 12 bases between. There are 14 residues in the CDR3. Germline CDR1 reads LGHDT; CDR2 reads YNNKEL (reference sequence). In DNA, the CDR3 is TGTGCCAGCAGCCGTCAGGTCGTTACCTACGAGCAGTACTTC. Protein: CASSRQVVTYEQYF.

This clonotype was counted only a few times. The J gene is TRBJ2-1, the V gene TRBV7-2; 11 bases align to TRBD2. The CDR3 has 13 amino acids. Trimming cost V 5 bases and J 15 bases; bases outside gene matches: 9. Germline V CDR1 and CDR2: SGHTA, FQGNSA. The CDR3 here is CASSAPTSGSPFF. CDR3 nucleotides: TGTGCCAGCAGCGCCCCTACTAGCGGGAGTCCGTTCTTC.

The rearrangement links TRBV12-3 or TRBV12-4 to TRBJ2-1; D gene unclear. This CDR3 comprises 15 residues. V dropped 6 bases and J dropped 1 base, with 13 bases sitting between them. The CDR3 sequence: CASSPLRGSYNEQFF. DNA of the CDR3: TGTGCCAGCAGCCCCCTCCGAGGATCCTACAATGAGCAGTTCTTC.

The CDR3 nucleotides are TGCGCCAGCGGTCAACAGTATTCCGGGGAGCTGTTTTTT. Translated, it gives CASGQQYSGELFF. The chain combines TRBV5-1 with TRBJ2-2; D unresolved. In germline, CDR1 is SGHRS, CDR2 YFSETQ. Trimming took 7 bases from V and 6 from J, leaving 13 bases between them. The CDR3 is made up of 13 amino acids.

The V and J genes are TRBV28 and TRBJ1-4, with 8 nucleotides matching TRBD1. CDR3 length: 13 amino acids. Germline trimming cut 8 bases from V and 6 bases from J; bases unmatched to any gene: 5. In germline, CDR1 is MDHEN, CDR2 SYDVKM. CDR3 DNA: TGTGCCAGCCAGACAGGGGTCGATGAAAAACTGTTTTTT. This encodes CASQTGVDEKLFF.

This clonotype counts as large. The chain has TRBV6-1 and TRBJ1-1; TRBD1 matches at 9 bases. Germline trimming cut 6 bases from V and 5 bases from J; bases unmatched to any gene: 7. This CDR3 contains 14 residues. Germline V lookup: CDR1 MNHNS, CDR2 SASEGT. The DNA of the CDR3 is TGTGCCAGCAGCGCCGGGACAGGGAGGACTGAAGCTTTCTTT. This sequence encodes CASSAGTGRTEAFF.

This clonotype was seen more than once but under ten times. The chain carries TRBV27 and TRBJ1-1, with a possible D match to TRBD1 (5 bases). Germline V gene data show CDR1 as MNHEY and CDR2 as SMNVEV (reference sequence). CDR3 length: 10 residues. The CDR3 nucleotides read TGTGTCAGGGTTAACACTGAAGCTTTCTTT. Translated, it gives CVRVNTEAFF.

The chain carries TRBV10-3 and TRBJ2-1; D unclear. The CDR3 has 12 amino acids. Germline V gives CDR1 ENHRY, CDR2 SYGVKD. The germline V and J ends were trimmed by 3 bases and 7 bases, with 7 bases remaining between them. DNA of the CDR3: TGTGCCATCAGTGACAAAGGGAATGAGCAGTTCTTC. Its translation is CAISDKGNEQFF.

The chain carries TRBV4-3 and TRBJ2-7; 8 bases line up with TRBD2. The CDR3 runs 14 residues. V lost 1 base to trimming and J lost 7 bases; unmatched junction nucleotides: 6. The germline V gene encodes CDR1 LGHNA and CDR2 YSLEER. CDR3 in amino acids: CASSQALAGGEQYF. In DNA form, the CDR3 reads TGCGCCAGCAGCCAAGCCCTAGCGGGCGGGGAGCAGTACTTC.

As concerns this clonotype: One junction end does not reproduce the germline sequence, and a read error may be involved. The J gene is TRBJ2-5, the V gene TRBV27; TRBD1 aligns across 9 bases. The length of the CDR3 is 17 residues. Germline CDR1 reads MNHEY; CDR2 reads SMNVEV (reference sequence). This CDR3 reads CAGSSTPGQGLQETQYF. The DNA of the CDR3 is TGTGCCGGCAGTTCCACTCCGGGACAGGGATTACAAGAGACCCAGTACTTC.

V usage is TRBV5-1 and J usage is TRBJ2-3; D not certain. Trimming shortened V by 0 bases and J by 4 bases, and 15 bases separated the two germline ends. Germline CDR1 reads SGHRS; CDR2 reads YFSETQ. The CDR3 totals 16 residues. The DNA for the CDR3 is TGCGCCAGCAGCTTGGGGGTTATGTCGATGTCAGATACGCAGTATTTT. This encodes CASSLGVMSMSDTQYF. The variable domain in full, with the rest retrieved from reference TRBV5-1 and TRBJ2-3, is KAGVTQTPRYLIKTRGQQVTLSCSPISGHRSVSWYQQTPGQGLQFLFEYFSETQRNKGNFPGRFSGRQFSNSRSEMNVSTLELGDSALYLCASSLGVMSMSDTQYFGPGTRLTVL.

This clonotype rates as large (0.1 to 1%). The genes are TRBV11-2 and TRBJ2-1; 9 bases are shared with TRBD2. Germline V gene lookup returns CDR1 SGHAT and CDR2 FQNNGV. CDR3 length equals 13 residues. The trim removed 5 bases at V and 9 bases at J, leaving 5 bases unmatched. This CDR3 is CASSPSGGSEQFF. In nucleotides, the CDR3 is TGTGCCAGCAGCCCAAGCGGGGGGTCTGAGCAGTTCTTC.